Given below is one T cell receptor (beta chain) in context. From germline, CDR1 is KGHDR and CDR2 SFDVKD. The CDR3 is made up of 16 amino acids. Losses at the gene ends were 4 bases for V and 3 bases for J; bases not matched to a gene: 8. Under the authors' procedure: Counts of nucleated cells, estimated from reference gene primer amplification, were obtained. Clones were read by immunoSEQ multiplex PCR, and TCRdb kept only the in-frame ones, dropping some. V and J calls and clone size follow that table, whereas D and trimming were derived from the DNA. The repertoire holds 150,000 to 200,000 clones, with approximately 81% as singletons. Membership in each cohort depended on participant-reported clinical history. The data were taken from a study of blood T cell repertoires in COVID-19. As for the study in general: In each case, the material was cDNA or gDNA derived from T cells, B-cell-depleted T cells, or PBMCs.

The chain has TRBV24-1 and TRBJ1-3, with 7 bases fitting TRBD1. Material for sequencing was PBMCs or T cells enriched from blood (not recorded which). This receptor was identified in a woman aged 40 to 50 with acute COVID-19. The CDR3 nucleotides read TGTGCCACCAGTGACAAGGACAGGCAGCTTGGAAACACCATATATTTT. It translates to CATSDKDRQLGNTIYF.